This T cell receptor (beta chain) was profiled in a study of beta chain features in type 1 diabetes. Study outcomes and limitations: The study found moderately but significantly shorter TCRB CDR3s in all four CD4+ subsets of Type 1 diabetes patients. Individuals with type 1 diabetes displayed fewer insertions and more deletions at VDJ junctions.

One heparinised blood draw, averaging roughly 0.11 L, came from each donor. Stem cell-like memory, regulatory, central memory and naive CD4+ cells were sorted via CD45RO/CCR7/CD25/CD127/CD95/CD27. This CDR3 is 12 amino acids long. Germline V CDR1 and CDR2: LGHNA, YSLEER. Trimming pared 0 bases from V and 5 bases from J, leaving 4 bases between. cDNA synthesis used the whole RNA isolate, giving expressed TCRB sequences. Produced via immunoSEQ multiplex PCR; TCRdb's table is partial and in-frame only. The data show about 340,000 clones, approximately 12% seen once. As regards this clone: Its cognate antigen is unknown.

The chain recombines TRBV4-3 with TRBJ1-2, with no clear D. Input material: naive CD4+ T cells from blood. This clonotype was sampled from a woman aged 18-35 years with type 1 diabetes. CDR3 DNA: TGCGCCAGCAGCCAAGACGGGTATGGCTACACCTTC. This codes for CASSQDGYGYTF.